This entry describes one T cell receptor (beta chain). The data were produced by immunoSEQ multiplex PCR, yet TCRdb's version contains in-frame clones alone and is incomplete. Among tens of thousands of clones listed, roughly nine tenths were seen once. This sample is part of a study of T cell changes during pregnancy in multiple sclerosis. The sample in question was peripheral blood, obtained in the first trimester of pregnancy. This TCR derives from a female donor in good health, enrolled as a control in a pregnancy study.

The DNA of the CDR3 is TGTGCCAGCAGTTCTGAGTGGCCCCAGCATTTT. Protein: CASSSEWPQHF. This chain uses TRBV28 with TRBJ1-5; unclear D gene. The CDR3 is 11 amino acids. V lost 4 bases to trimming and J lost 9 bases, with 7 bases between them. CDR1 MDHEN and CDR2 SYDVKM come from the germline V gene.